Listed below are T cell receptor beta chains from one sample, sequenced in a study of T-cell reconstitution after alpha-beta-depleted transplantation in children. TCRdb processed the PCR reads anew with MiXCR; each CDR3 protein has one entry. The table has around 680,000 distinct CDR3 sequences, approximately 15% seen once; the top ten hold 1.1%. The material was PBMCs from the stem cell graft donor, obtained from the stem cell graft. These receptors were collected from a human donor who donated a stem cell graft to a child with acute myeloid leukemia. Both conserved end residues are part of each CDR3. A D gene is named only where the DNA matches it firmly. The size field is filled for only some rows; it gives once, few, many or a size class.

D,J,size,V,CDR3,DNA
.,TRBJ2-5,.,TRBV4-3,CASSQDMKETQYF,TGCGCCAGCAGCCAGGACATGAAAGAGACCCAGTACTTC
TRBD1,TRBJ1-2,.,TRBV12-3/TRBV12-4,CASSRSPGTGSGYGYTF,TGTGCCAGCAGCCGAAGTCCCGGGACAGGGAGCGGCTATGGCTACACCTTC
.,TRBJ2-1,.,TRBV6-6,CASSSKYEQFF,TGTGCCAGCAGTTCCAAGTATGAGCAGTTCTTC
.,TRBJ1-1,many,TRBV12-3/TRBV12-4,CASSFRQQGYTEAFF,TGTGCCAGCAGTTTCCGCCAACAGGGTTACACTGAAGCTTTCTTT
.,TRBJ1-5,many,TRBV12-3/TRBV12-4,CASSAYRTLQPQHF,TGTGCCAGCAGTGCTTATAGGACACTGCAGCCCCAGCATTTT
.,TRBJ2-7,few,TRBV7-9,CASQYEQYF,TGTGCCAGCCAATACGAGCAGTACTTC
.,TRBJ2-1,many,TRBV7-9,CASSLVGGSSYNEQFF,TGTGCCAGCAGCTTAGTCGGGGGCAGCTCCTACAATGAGCAGTTCTTC
.,TRBJ1-3,.,TRBV5-1,CASSLELGTISGNTIYF,TGCGCCAGCAGCTTGGAGCTCGGCACGATCTCTGGAAACACCATATATTTT
.,TRBJ2-3,.,TRBV27,CASSLFGSDTQYF,TGTGCCAGCAGTTTATTTGGGAGCGATACGCAGTATTTT
.,TRBJ1-1,many,TRBV29-1,CSVEVGYRNTEAFF,TGCAGCGTTGAGGTTGGGTACAGGAACACTGAAGCTTTCTTT